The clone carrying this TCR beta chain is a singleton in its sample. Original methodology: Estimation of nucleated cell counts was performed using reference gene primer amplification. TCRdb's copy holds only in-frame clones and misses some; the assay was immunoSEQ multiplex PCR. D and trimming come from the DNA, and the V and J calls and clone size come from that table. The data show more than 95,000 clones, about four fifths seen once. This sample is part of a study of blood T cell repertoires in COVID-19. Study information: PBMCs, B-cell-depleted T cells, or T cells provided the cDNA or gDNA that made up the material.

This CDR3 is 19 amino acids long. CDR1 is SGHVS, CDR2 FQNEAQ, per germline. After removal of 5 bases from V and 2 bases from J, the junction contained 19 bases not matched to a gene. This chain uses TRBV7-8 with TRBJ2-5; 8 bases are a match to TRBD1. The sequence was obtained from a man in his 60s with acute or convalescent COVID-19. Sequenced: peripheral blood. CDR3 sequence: CASSHPLRASGGGQETQYF. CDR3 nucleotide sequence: TGTGCCAGCAGCCACCCCCTTAGGGCCTCAGGGGGCGGACAAGAGACCCAGTACTTC. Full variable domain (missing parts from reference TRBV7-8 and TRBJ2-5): GAGVSQSPRYKVAKRGQDVALRCDPISGHVSLFWYQQALGQGPEFLTYFQNEAQLDKSGLPSDRFFAERPEGSVSTLKIQRTQQEDSAVYLCASSHPLRASGGGQETQYFGPGTRLLVL.